Included here is one T cell receptor beta chain sequence, with context. This sample is part of a study of CD8 T cells in Susac syndrome. V gave up 1 base and J gave up 4 bases; unmatched junction bases: 6. This CDR3 has 17 residues. Germline CDR1 and CDR2: SGHNT and YENEEA. A quantity of roughly 0.5 to 1 ug RNA underwent reverse transcription using random hexamers. An immunoSEQ multiplex PCR generated amplified TCR beta CDR3 products spanning 54 Vbeta and 13 Jbeta. TCRdb passed the immunoSEQ multiplex PCR reads through MiXCR, listing each CDR3 protein once. The data contain about 200,000 distinct CDR3 sequences, around 95% of them seen just once; the ten biggest clones take up approximately 0.1%.

The TCR was taken from a human donor with multiple sclerosis. The genes are TRBV11-3 and TRBJ2-2; TRBD1 matches at 10 bases. The sample comprised CD4+ T cells from PBMCs. In DNA form, the CDR3 reads TGTGCCAGCAGCTTAGCTCTGGACAGGGGGGGCACCGGGGAGCTGTTTTTT. It specifies CASSLALDRGGTGELFF.